This paragraph reports one T cell receptor (beta chain). Its antigen is unknown. This specimen belongs to a study of cytomegalovirus exposure and HLA in healthy donors. Study at large: There were approximately 400 genotyped donors. Of these, roughly 82% fell in the genetic ancestry cluster associated with self-reported Caucasian donors. Study results and limitations: Sequencing had likely introduced a cluster of highly shared sequence variants as an artifact. Investigators reported 164 TCR beta chains as tied to cytomegalovirus. Later analysis identified several of the most significant clusters that appeared linked to common viral pathogens.

This CDR3 region has 13 residues. The V gene end was trimmed by 11 bases and the J gene end by 4 bases; junction bases not matched to a gene: 9. Germline-derived CDR1 and CDR2 are SGHNT and YENEEA. Researchers ran the PCR with 60 Vbeta and 13 Jbeta primers. TCRdb's table, derived via immunoSEQ multiplex PCR, lists solely in-frame clones and lacks some. This sample has more than 100,000 clones, with roughly four fifths found just once. The chain is built from TRBV11-3 and TRBJ2-3; 7 nucleotides line up with TRBD2. The sequenced sample consisted of PBMCs. This clonotype was obtained from a woman in her fifties or sixties in good health and CMV-seropositive. CDR3 nucleotide sequence: TGTGCCCAGCGGGGAAATAGGCCAGATACGCAGTATTTT. This encodes CAQRGNRPDTQYF.